Sequencing of this T cell receptor (beta chain) was carried out in a study of tumor-infiltrating lymphocytes in primary liver carcinoma. Whole-study results and caveats: No more than about 8-24% of top clones could be seen in all five tumor regions. The 250 largest clones made up significantly more of tumor than blood repertoires (p = 0.039).

There are 16 residues in the CDR3. Per germline, CDR1 LGHNA and CDR2 YSLEER. Bulk tissue was left unsorted, and RNA and DNA were co-extracted from around 18-30 mg of it. The patients, who had chronic HBV infection, were treatment-naive (untreated). About this clonotype itself: The antigen is undetermined. Sequence at one end of the junction differs from germline and may be a read error.

cDNA specific to TCR beta was made from around 470 ng of total RNA, with a constant-region primer employed for priming. The TCR beta library was amplified through three nested multiplex PCR rounds in a modified ARM-PCR procedure. For approximately 10 cycles apiece, the opening two PCR rounds ran with TRBV1-TRBV30 forward primers and a C-beta reverse primer. TCRdb re-called the multiplex PCR reads through MiXCR, storing one row per CDR3 protein. The sample carries tens of thousands of distinct CDR3 sequences, approximately 70% recorded once. This clonotype was obtained from a man between 35 and 55 years old with primary liver carcinoma and hepatitis B virus infection. The gene calls are TRBV4-3 and TRBJ2-1, with TRBD2 identical over 10 bases. Sequenced input: liver tumor tissue from sampling region 1. Subset in this sample: tumor region T1, superior pole. The CDR3 loop is CASSQDGLAAYNEQLF. As DNA, the CDR3 is TGCGCCAGCAGCCAAGACGGACTAGCGGCATACAATGAGCAGCTCTTC.